This T cell receptor beta chain was observed in a study of blood T cells in healthy people across ages. Combining a sample-barcoded 5' primer with a J-beta primer mix, a second PCR ran for roughly 7 to 12 cycles. TCRdb used MiXCR to reprocess the 5' RACE reads, holding one entry per CDR3 protein. The table lists approximately 690,000 distinct CDR3 sequences, around 38% of them singletons. The CDR3 has 14 amino acids. Trimming at V came to 2 bases and at J to 10 bases, leaving 5 bases not matched to a gene. Germline V gives CDR1 LGHDT, CDR2 YNNKEL (reference sequence). This rearrangement joins TRBV3-1 to TRBJ2-6, with 7 bases matching TRBD1. The source of this sequence is a man older than 75 in good health. Sequencing was performed on blood. The CDR3 nucleotides are TGTGCCAGCAGCCAAAAGGACAGGTTTAACGTCCTGACTTTC. It yields the protein CASSQKDRFNVLTF.